The 8 T cell receptor beta chains in this list originate from one sample, sequenced in a study of post-analysis software for immune sequencing data. Study results and limitations: Patients showed TRBV5-6, TRBV5-1 and TRBV20-1 among five TRBV segments more frequent than in controls.

Carried by the TCR beta cDNA libraries were unique molecular identifiers. TCRdb processed the PCR reads anew with MiXCR; each CDR3 protein has one entry. The repertoire holds about 820,000 distinct CDR3 sequences, with 53% as singletons. No antigens are known for them. Specimen: blood. The receptors were gathered from a girl aged 10 to 17 with multiple sclerosis.

The CDR3 is CASSLGEGAEAFF. As DNA, the CDR3 is TGTGCCAGCAGCTTAGGGGAGGGGGCTGAAGCTTTCTTT. V gene TRBV11-2 combines with J gene TRBJ1-1, with a tentative D call TRBD1 (6 bases). This CDR3 spans 13 amino acids. Trimming took off 1 base at V and 6 bases at J, with 9 bases between the two ends. Germline CDR1 reads SGHAT; CDR2 reads FQNNGV.

V and J are TRBV29-1 and TRBJ1-2; D call uncertain. V shed 6 bases and J shed 5 bases, with 13 bases lying between them. Per germline, CDR1 SQVTM and CDR2 ANQGSEA. The CDR3 loop spans 12 amino acids. The CDR3, as DNA: TGCAGCGTGGACGCGGGGTGGTATGGCTACACCTTC. It specifies CSVDAGWYGYTF.

The CDR3 reads CASSSPGMSYNEQFF. The CDR3 coding sequence is TGTGCCAGCAGCTCCCCGGGGATGTCCTACAATGAGCAGTTCTTC. The chain links TRBV7-9 to TRBJ2-1; a possible D gene is TRBD2 (5 bases). Germline assignment: CDR1 SEHNR and CDR2 FQNEAQ (reference sequence). This CDR3 spans 15 amino acids. V shed 4 bases and J shed 1 base, with 11 bases lying between them.

This chain's CDR3 is CASSRTSGPEQFF. The CDR3, as DNA: TGCGCCAGCAGTAGGACTAGCGGACCTGAGCAGTTCTTC. V usage is TRBV5-1 and J usage is TRBJ2-1; 10 nucleotides align to TRBD2. The trim removed 5 bases at V and 9 bases at J, leaving 5 bases unmatched. The CDR3 extends over 13 amino acids. Per germline, CDR1 SGHRS and CDR2 YFSETQ.

The gene calls are TRBV7-9 and TRBJ2-1; 8 positions agree with TRBD2. CDR3 size: 16 residues. Germline trimming cut 2 bases from V and 9 bases from J; bases unmatched to any gene: 12. Germline V gene lookup returns CDR1 SEHNR and CDR2 FQNEAQ (reference sequence). CDR3 sequence: CASSLFFREGLGEQFF. The CDR3 DNA reads TGTGCCAGCAGCTTATTCTTCCGGGAGGGCCTTGGTGAGCAGTTCTTC.

The chain employs TRBV25-1 and TRBJ2-3; TRBD2 agrees at 8 bases. Per germline, CDR1 MGHDK and CDR2 SYGVNS. V shed 4 bases and J 2 bases; nucleotides not matched to a gene: 14. The length of the CDR3 is 18 residues. The CDR3 nucleotides read TGTGCCAGCAGTGGGGAGGCGGTAGCGGGGTATACCACAGATACGCAGTATTTT. Protein sequence: CASSGEAVAGYTTDTQYF.

This sequence joins TRBV6-1 and TRBJ2-5; no definite D call. The V and J ends lost 7 bases and 1 base respectively, with 13 bases between them. The germline CDR1 and CDR2 sequences are MNHNS and SASEGT. CDR3 length equals 14 residues. CDR3: CASTRVTFQETQYF. For the CDR3, the DNA is TGTGCCAGCACCAGAGTAACCTTCCAAGAGACCCAGTACTTC.

The chain has TRBV9 and TRBJ2-7, with a weak D call TRBD1 (6 bases). The J call may be faulty, since TRBJ2-5 better matches the DNA end. Germline-derived CDR1 and CDR2 are SGDLS and YYNGEE. The CDR3 has 16 residues. The CDR3 DNA follows: TGTGCCAGCAGCATCACGGCGCAGGGGACCGGTGAGACCCAGTACTTC. Translated: CASSITAQGTGETQYF.